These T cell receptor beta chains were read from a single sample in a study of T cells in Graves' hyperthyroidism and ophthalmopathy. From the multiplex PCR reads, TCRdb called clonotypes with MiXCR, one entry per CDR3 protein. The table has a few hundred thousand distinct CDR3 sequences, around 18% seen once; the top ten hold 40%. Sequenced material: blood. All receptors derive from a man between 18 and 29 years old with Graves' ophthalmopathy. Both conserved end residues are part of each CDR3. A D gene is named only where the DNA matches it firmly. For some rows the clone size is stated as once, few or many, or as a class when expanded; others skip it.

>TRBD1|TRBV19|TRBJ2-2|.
CASTPDRGDTGELFF
TGTGCCAGTACCCCGGACAGGGGAGATACCGGGGAGCTGTTTTTT
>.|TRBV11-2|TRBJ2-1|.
CASSLMTVYDEQFF
TGTGCCAGCAGCTTAATGACAGTCTACGATGAGCAGTTCTTC
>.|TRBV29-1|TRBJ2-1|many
CSVEDPKRISNEQFF
TGCAGCGTTGAAGATCCGAAGAGGATCAGCAATGAGCAGTTCTTC
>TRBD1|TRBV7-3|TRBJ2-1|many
CASSLEGQGGSYNEQFF
TGTGCCAGCAGCTTAGAGGGACAGGGGGGGAGCTACAATGAGCAGTTCTTC
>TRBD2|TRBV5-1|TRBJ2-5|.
CASITGLAGPLQETQYF
TGCGCCAGCATTACTGGACTAGCGGGGCCCCTCCAAGAGACCCAGTACTTC
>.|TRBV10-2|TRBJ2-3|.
CASRTMKHPSTDTQYF
TGCGCCAGCAGGACTATGAAACACCCAAGCACAGATACGCAGTATTTT
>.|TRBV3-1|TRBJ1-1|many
CASSQQGFRYTEAFF
TGTGCCAGCAGCCAACAGGGTTTCAGGTACACTGAAGCTTTCTTT
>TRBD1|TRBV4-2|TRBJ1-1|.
CASSPALGGGLPTEAFF
TGTGCCAGCAGCCCGGCTCTGGGAGGGGGCCTCCCAACTGAAGCTTTCTTT
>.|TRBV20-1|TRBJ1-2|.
CSAPPGSYGYTF
TGCAGTGCTCCTCCAGGGAGCTATGGCTACACCTTC
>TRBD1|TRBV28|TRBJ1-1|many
CASSLVRTGDTEAFF
TGTGCCAGCAGTTTAGTCCGGACAGGAGACACTGAAGCTTTCTTT
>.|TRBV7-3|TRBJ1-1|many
CASSPPGGQTEAFF
TGTGCCAGCAGCCCTCCAGGAGGTCAAACTGAAGCTTTCTTT
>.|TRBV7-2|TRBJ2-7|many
CASSLADRTEQYF
TGTGCCAGCAGCTTAGCGGACAGAACCGAGCAGTACTTC
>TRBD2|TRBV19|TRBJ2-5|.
CASSIGLADKETQYF
TGTGCCAGTAGTATTGGACTAGCCGACAAAGAGACCCAGTACTTC
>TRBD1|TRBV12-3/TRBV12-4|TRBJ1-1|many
CASSPGQWNTEAFF
TGTGCCAGCAGTCCGGGACAGTGGAACACTGAAGCTTTCTTT
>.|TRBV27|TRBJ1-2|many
CASSTGRSGYTF
TGTGCCAGCAGCACAGGGAGGAGTGGCTACACCTTC
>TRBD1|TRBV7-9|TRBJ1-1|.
CASSPGTGDSEAFF
TGTGCCAGCAGCCCCGGGACAGGGGACTCTGAAGCTTTCTTT
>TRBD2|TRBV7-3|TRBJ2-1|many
CASSPKRGGGIEQFF
TGTGCCAGCAGCCCGAAGCGGGGGGGGGGGATCGAGCAGTTCTTC
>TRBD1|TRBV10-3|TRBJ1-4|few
CAISELRTGGNEKLFF
TGTGCCATCAGTGAGCTTCGGACAGGGGGGAACGAAAAACTGTTTTTT
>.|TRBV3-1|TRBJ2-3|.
CASSQDLARKATDTQYF
TGTGCCAGCAGCCAAGATCTGGCCCGAAAAGCGACAGATACGCAGTATTTT
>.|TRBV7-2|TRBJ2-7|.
CASRPGWSSYEQYF
TGTGCCAGCAGGCCGGGGTGGAGCTCCTACGAGCAGTACTTC
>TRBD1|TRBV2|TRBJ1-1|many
CASSEGTGDNTEAFF
TGTGCCAGCAGTGAAGGGACAGGGGATAACACTGAAGCTTTCTTT
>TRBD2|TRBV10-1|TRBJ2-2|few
CASSEWREPGTGELFF
TGCGCCAGCAGTGAATGGCGGGAGCCTGGCACCGGGGAGCTGTTTTTT
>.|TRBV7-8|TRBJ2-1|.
CASIPSLGDEQFF
TGTGCCAGCATCCCCTCCCTTGGGGATGAGCAGTTCTTC
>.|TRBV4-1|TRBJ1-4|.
CASSPRPRDGEKLFF
TGCGCCAGCAGCCCCCGTCCTCGAGACGGTGAAAAACTGTTTTTT
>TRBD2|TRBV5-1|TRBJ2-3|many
CASSLRAGGTSATQYF
TGCGCCAGCAGCTTGAGGGCGGGGGGAACCTCAGCGACGCAGTATTTT
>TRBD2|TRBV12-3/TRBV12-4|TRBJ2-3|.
CASSFSGRGTDTQYF
TGTGCCAGCAGTTTTAGCGGGAGGGGCACAGATACGCAGTATTTT
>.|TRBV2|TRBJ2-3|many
CASSEERRNTQYF
TGTGCCAGCAGTGAAGAGAGGCGAAATACGCAGTATTTT
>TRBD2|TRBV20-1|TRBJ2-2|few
CSAPSGANTGELFF
TGCAGTGCCCCGAGCGGGGCGAACACCGGGGAGCTGTTTTTT
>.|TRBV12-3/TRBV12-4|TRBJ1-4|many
CASSLYSEKLFF
TGTGCCAGCAGTTTATATTCTGAAAAACTGTTTTTT
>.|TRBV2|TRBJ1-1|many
CASRQTPEAFF
TGTGCCAGCAGACAGACCCCTGAAGCTTTCTTT
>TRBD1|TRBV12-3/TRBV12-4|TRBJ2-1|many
CASRPGTGPYNEQFF
TGTGCCAGCAGGCCCGGGACAGGGCCCTACAATGAGCAGTTCTTC
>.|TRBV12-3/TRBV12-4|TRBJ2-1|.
CASSRSDEQFF
TGTGCCAGCAGTCGTAGCGATGAGCAGTTCTTC
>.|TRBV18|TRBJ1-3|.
CASSLDSSLSGNTIYF
TGTGCCAGCTCACTAGACAGCAGCCTCTCTGGAAACACCATATATTTT
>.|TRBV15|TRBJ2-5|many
CATSNRDYQETQYF
TGTGCCACCAGCAATCGGGATTATCAAGAGACCCAGTACTTC
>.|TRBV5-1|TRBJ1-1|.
CASSQGEREAFF
TGCGCCAGCAGCCAGGGAGAACGGGAAGCTTTCTTT
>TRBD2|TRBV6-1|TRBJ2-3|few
CASKWSGISTDTQYF
TGTGCCAGCAAATGGAGCGGGATTAGCACAGATACGCAGTATTTT